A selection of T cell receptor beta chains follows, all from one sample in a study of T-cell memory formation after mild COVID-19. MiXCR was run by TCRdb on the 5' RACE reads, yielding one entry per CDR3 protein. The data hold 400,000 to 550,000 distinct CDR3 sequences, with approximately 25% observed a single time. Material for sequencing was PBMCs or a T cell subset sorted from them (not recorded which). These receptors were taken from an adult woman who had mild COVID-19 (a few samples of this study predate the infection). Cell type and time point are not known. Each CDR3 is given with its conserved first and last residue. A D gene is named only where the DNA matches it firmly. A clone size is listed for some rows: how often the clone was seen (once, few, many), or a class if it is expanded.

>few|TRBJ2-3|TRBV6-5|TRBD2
CASSRTSGGPKYF
TGTGCCAGCAGCCGGACTAGCGGGGGACCAAAGTATTTT
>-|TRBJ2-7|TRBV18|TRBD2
CASSSPGGRSYEQYF
TGTGCCAGCTCATCCCCGGGGGGAAGATCCTACGAGCAGTACTTC
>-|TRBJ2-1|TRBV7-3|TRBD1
CASSPRGQGFYSNEQFF
TGTGCCAGCAGCCCCCGCGGACAGGGCTTTTACAGTAATGAGCAGTTCTTC
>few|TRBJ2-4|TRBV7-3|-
CASSPSGQLNIQYF
TGTGCCAGCAGCCCCTCGGGACAATTAAACATTCAGTACTTC
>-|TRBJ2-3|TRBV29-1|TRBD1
CSVTGQGKGATDTQYF
TGCAGCGTTACGGGACAGGGGAAGGGGGCCACAGATACGCAGTATTTT
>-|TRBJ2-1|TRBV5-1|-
CASSLRDQYNEQFF
TGCGCCAGCAGCTTGCGGGACCAGTACAATGAGCAGTTCTTC
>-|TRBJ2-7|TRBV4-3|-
CASGPGRHSYEQYF
TGCGCCAGCGGACCGGGACGGCATTCCTACGAGCAGTACTTC
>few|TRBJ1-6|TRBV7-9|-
CASSGGQFNSPLHF
TGTGCCAGCAGCGGAGGACAGTTTAATTCACCCCTCCACTTT
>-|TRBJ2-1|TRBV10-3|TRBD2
CAISEASGHNEQFF
TGTGCCATCAGTGAGGCTAGCGGGCACAATGAGCAGTTCTTC
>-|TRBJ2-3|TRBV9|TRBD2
CASSPRRGGPDTQYF
TGTGCCAGCAGCCCTAGGCGGGGGGGCCCAGATACGCAGTATTTT
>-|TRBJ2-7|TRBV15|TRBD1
CATSIRDRGEQYF
TGTGCCACCAGCATACGGGACAGGGGGGAGCAGTACTTC
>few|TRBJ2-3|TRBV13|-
CASSGPRRTDTQYF
TGTGCCAGCAGCGGACCAAGGCGGACAGATACGCAGTATTTT
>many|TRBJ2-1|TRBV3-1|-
CASSQEGRGLFF
TGTGCCAGCAGCCAAGAGGGCAGGGGACTGTTCTTC
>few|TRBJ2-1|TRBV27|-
CASSSHRASYNEQFF
TGTGCCAGCAGTTCACACAGGGCCTCCTACAATGAGCAGTTCTTC
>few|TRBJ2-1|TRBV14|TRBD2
CASSQNRGLAGGFRQFF
TGTGCCAGCAGCCAGAACCGGGGACTAGCGGGAGGATTTCGGCAGTTCTTC
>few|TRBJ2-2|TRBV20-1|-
CSARVDKEGGELFF
TGCAGTGCTAGAGTGGACAAGGAAGGCGGGGAGCTGTTTTTT
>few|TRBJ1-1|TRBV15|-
CATSRATSWRAGPAFF
TGTGCCACCAGCAGAGCAACGTCCTGGCGCGCCGGACCTGCTTTCTTT
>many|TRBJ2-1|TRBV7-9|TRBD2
CASSRRLAGGPVYNEQFF
TGTGCCAGCAGCCGTAGACTAGCGGGAGGGCCGGTCTACAATGAGCAGTTCTTC
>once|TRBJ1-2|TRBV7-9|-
CASSSLIGEGYTF
TGTGCCAGCAGCTCCCTCATCGGGGAAGGCTACACCTTC
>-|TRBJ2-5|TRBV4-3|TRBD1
CASSQAGTGWETQYF
TGCGCCAGCAGCCAAGCAGGGACAGGGTGGGAGACCCAGTACTTC
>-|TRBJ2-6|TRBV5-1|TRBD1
CASSPAGQGSGANVLTF
TGCGCCAGCAGCCCGGCTGGACAGGGCTCTGGGGCCAACGTCCTGACTTTC
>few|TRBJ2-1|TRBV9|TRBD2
CASSVDQGGQSYNEQFF
TGTGCCAGCAGCGTAGATCAGGGAGGGCAATCCTACAATGAGCAGTTCTTC
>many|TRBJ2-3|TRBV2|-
CASSRGSPADTQYF
TGTGCCAGCAGTAGGGGGTCCCCCGCAGATACGCAGTATTTT
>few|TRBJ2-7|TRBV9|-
CASSVEAGAWAYEQYF
TGTGCCAGCAGCGTAGAAGCTGGGGCCTGGGCCTACGAGCAGTACTTC
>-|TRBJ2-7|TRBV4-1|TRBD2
CASSPDPLAGGFYEQYF
TGCGCCAGCAGCCCAGATCCCTTAGCGGGGGGATTCTACGAGCAGTACTTC
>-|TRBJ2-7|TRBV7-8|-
CASSPAGRSYEQYF
TGTGCCAGCAGTCCGGCGGGACGTTCCTACGAGCAGTACTTC
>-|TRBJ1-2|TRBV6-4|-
CASRDPISFSYTF
TGTGCCAGCAGGGACCCGATTAGCTTCAGCTACACCTTC
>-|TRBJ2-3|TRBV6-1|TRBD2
CASTVSSGGATYTQYF
TGTGCCAGCACCGTCTCTAGCGGGGGGGCCACTTATACGCAGTATTTT
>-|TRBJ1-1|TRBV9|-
CASSVEGGAGTEAFF
TGTGCCAGCAGCGTAGAAGGGGGGGCAGGGACTGAAGCTTTCTTT
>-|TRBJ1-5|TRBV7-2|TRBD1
CASSFTGGGQPQHF
TGTGCCAGCAGCTTCACAGGGGGGGGACAGCCCCAGCATTTT
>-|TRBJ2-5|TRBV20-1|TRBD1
CSARVLVGQGTKETQYF
TGCAGTGCTAGAGTTTTAGTGGGACAGGGGACCAAAGAGACCCAGTACTTC
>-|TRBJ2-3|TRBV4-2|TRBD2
CASSQDMTTSRHTDTQYF
TGTGCCAGCAGCCAAGATATGACGACTAGCCGACACACAGATACGCAGTATTTT
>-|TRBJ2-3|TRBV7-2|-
CASSLARDPEGTDTQYF
TGTGCCAGCAGCTTAGCGCGGGATCCTGAGGGCACAGATACGCAGTATTTT
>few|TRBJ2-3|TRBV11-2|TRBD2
CASSLDGLAGLRGDTQYF
TGTGCCAGCAGCTTAGATGGGCTAGCGGGGCTCCGCGGAGATACGCAGTATTTT
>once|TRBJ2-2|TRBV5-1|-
CASTETSVNTGELFF
TGCGCCAGCACGGAAACATCCGTTAACACCGGGGAGCTGTTTTTT
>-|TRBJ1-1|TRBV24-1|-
CATSDPGRDEAFF
TGTGCCACCAGTGACCCCGGACGGGATGAAGCTTTCTTT
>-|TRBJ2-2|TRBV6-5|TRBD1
CASSYRRTGVPNTGELFF
TGTGCCAGCAGTTACCGTAGGACAGGGGTACCGAACACCGGGGAGCTGTTTTTT
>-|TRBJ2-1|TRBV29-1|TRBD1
CSVGRQGAYNEQFF
TGCAGCGTTGGTAGACAGGGGGCTTACAATGAGCAGTTCTTC
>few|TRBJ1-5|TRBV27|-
CASSLGTGRTQHF
TGTGCCAGCAGTTTAGGGACGGGCCGGACCCAGCATTTT
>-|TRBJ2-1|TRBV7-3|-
CASSLGTIRGNEQFF
TGTGCCAGCAGCCTCGGGACGATAAGAGGTAATGAGCAGTTCTTC
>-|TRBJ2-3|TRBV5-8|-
CASSLTLAPGRFTQYF
TGTGCCAGCAGCTTGACCCTAGCGCCGGGCCGCTTTACGCAGTATTTT
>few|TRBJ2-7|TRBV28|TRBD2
CASSRWLADSYEQYF
TGTGCCAGCAGTAGATGGCTAGCGGACTCCTACGAGCAGTACTTC
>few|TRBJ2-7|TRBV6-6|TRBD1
CASSGTGDYEQYF
TGTGCCAGCAGTGGGACAGGCGACTACGAGCAGTACTTC
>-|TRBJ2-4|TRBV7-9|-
CASSPDTENIQYF
TGTGCCAGCAGCCCCGACACGGAAAACATTCAGTACTTC
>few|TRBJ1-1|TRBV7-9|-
CASSRWGGNTEAFF
TGTGCCAGCAGCCGGTGGGGAGGGAACACTGAAGCTTTCTTT
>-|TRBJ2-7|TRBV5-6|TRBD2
CASSFIAPGTSGKVTF
TGTGCCAGCAGCTTCATCGCACCCGGGACTAGCGGGAAAGTGACGTTC
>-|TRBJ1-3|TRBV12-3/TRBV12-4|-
CASSLVEAGLLSF
TGTGCCAGCAGTTTAGTAGAGGCAGGGCTTCTGAGTTTT
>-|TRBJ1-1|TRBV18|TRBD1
CASSPGQGAEAFF
TGTGCCAGCTCTCCGGGACAGGGGGCTGAAGCTTTCTTT
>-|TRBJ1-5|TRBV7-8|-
CASSPRGSTPGQPQHF
TGTGCCAGCAGCCCCCGTGGGAGCACCCCGGGGCAGCCCCAGCATTTT
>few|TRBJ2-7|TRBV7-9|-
CASSLRDMGEQYF
TGTGCCAGCAGCTTAAGGGACATGGGGGAGCAGTACTTC
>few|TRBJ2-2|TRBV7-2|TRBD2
CASSRPLSGGHTGELFF
TGTGCCAGCAGCCGTCCACTTAGCGGGGGACACACCGGGGAGCTGTTTTTT